One sample yielded the 16 T cell receptor beta chains listed below, sequenced in a study of T-cell memory formation after mild COVID-19. TCRdb re-called the 5' RACE reads with MiXCR, one entry per CDR3 protein. The repertoire holds hundreds of thousands of distinct CDR3 sequences, roughly 18% seen once, with roughly an eighth in the top ten. Sequenced material: PBMCs or a T cell subset sorted from them (not recorded which). The receptors stem from an adult woman who had mild COVID-19 (a few samples of this study predate the infection). Cell type and time point are not known.

The chain uses TRBV14 and TRBJ2-7, with TRBD1 as a possible D gene (5 bases). This CDR3 has 14 residues. Germline V lookup: CDR1 SGHDN, CDR2 FVKESK. V shed 0 bases and J shed 4 bases, with 10 bases lying between them. CDR3 DNA sequence: TGTGCCAGCAGCCAAGAAAGGGGATATTACGAGCAGTACTTC. This gives the protein CASSQERGYYEQYF. The whole variable domain, filled in from reference TRBV14 and TRBJ2-7, reads EAGVTQFPSHSVIEKGQTVTLRCDPISGHDNLYWYRRVMGKEIKFLLHFVKESKQDESGMPNNRFLAERTGGTYSTLKVQPAELEDSGVYFCASSQERGYYEQYFGPGTRLTVT.

There are a few counts of this clonotype. The chain joins TRBV29-1 to TRBJ1-3; D remains unclear. Between the trimmed V and J ends, which lost 7 bases and 0 bases, there was a span of 19 bases. From germline, CDR1 is SQVTM and CDR2 ANQGSEA. The CDR3 is 16 residues long. In DNA form, the CDR3 reads TGCAGCGCCACGGAGGCGGGCTTAAGCTCTGGAAACACCATATATTTT. It specifies CSATEAGLSSGNTIYF.

V and J are TRBV20-1 and TRBJ2-3, with 8 bases fitting TRBD2. The CDR3 totals 16 residues. With V trimmed by 2 bases and J by 6 bases, 13 bases remained unmatched. The germline V gene encodes CDR1 DFQATT and CDR2 SNEGSKA (reference sequence). The CDR3 DNA sequence: TGCAGTGCTAGACCCATGGCAGCGGGGGTCCCCGATACGCAGTATTTT. It yields the protein CSARPMAAGVPDTQYF.

This clonotype was found a few times. CDR3: CASSSGPQAEAFF. CDR3 bases: TGTGCCAGCAGTTCGGGACCCCAGGCTGAAGCTTTCTTT. The V gene is TRBV12-3 or TRBV12-4, the J gene TRBJ1-1; tentatively, D is TRBD1 (5 bases). This CDR3 has 13 amino acids. The germline V and J ends were trimmed by 4 bases and 6 bases, with 12 bases remaining between them.

This clonotype was found a few times. This chain links TRBV9 with TRBJ2-7; 9 nucleotides match TRBD2. This CDR3 comprises 15 residues. The V segment lost 3 bases and the J segment 2 bases; nucleotides outside the gene matches: 6. Per germline, CDR1 SGDLS and CDR2 YYNGEE. The CDR3 protein is CASSALAGLTYEQYF. For the CDR3, the DNA is TGTGCCAGCAGCGCCCTAGCGGGACTAACCTACGAGCAGTACTTC.

The chain recombines TRBV5-1 with TRBJ1-3, with TRBD1 matching 10 bases. This CDR3 spans 20 amino acids. Germline V gene sequence: CDR1 SGHRS, CDR2 YFSETQ. Trimming at V came to 1 base and at J to 0 bases, leaving 13 bases not matched to a gene. The CDR3 sequence is CASSLSRGDRGQRSGNTIYF. In DNA form, the CDR3 reads TGCGCCAGCAGCTTGTCCCGGGGGGACAGGGGACAGCGCTCTGGAAACACCATATATTTT.

V and J are TRBV5-1 and TRBJ2-3; D may be TRBD1 (6 bases). The CDR3 is 18 residues long. Trimming took 0 bases from V and 1 from J, leaving 18 bases between them. Germline CDR1 and CDR2: SGHRS and YFSETQ. The CDR3, as DNA: TGCGCCAGCAGCTTGGCGGGGACAAAGGGGCTGGGCACAGATACGCAGTATTTT. Amino acids: CASSLAGTKGLGTDTQYF.

This clonotype came up a few times. The genes are TRBV7-9 and TRBJ2-1; TRBD2 agrees at 16 bases. The CDR3 contains 20 residues. CDR1 and CDR2 from the germline V gene are SEHNR and FQNEAQ (reference sequence). V lost 4 bases and J lost 1; bases outside the gene matches: 10. CDR3 sequence (DNA): TGTGCCAGCAGCTCGACCCCGGGACTAGCGGGAGGGCCTTCCTACAATGAGCAGTTCTTC. This encodes CASSSTPGLAGGPSYNEQFF.

This clonotype was recorded many times. This chain joins TRBV6-2 or TRBV6-3 and TRBJ2-3, with no clear D. This CDR3 is 14 amino acids long. Germline V lookup: CDR1 MNHEY, CDR2 SVGEGT. Trimming cost V 3 bases and J 0 bases, with 7 bases left between them. The CDR3 nucleotides are TGTGCCAGCAGTTATGGCGGTAGCACAGATACGCAGTATTTT. Protein sequence: CASSYGGSTDTQYF.

This clonotype was found a few times. The rearrangement uses TRBV24-1 and TRBJ2-5; D is unresolved. CDR3 length equals 14 residues. Germline V CDR1 and CDR2: KGHDR, SFDVKD. Trimming removed 3 bases from V and 4 bases from J, with 11 bases in between. CDR3 bases: TGTGCCACCAGTGATCCCAGGCTGCGAGAGACCCAGTACTTC. This encodes CATSDPRLRETQYF.

The chain carries TRBV6-2 or TRBV6-3 and TRBJ2-5, with D possibly TRBD2 on 6 matching bases. The CDR3 is made up of 14 amino acids. Germline assignment: CDR1 MNHEY and CDR2 SVGEGT. V dropped 2 bases and J dropped 4 bases, with 11 bases sitting between them. This chain's CDR3 is CASSYVKRAETQYF. The DNA for the CDR3 is TGTGCCAGCAGTTACGTGAAGCGGGCAGAGACCCAGTACTTC.

V gene TRBV2 combines with J gene TRBJ2-1, with D perhaps TRBD1 or TRBD2 (5 bases each). CDR1 is SNHLY and CDR2 is FYNNEI in the germline V gene. The CDR3 consists of 13 residues. Trimming cost V 3 bases and J 9 bases, with 12 bases left between them. The CDR3 loop reads CASSDRDRGEQFF. DNA of the CDR3: TGTGCCAGCAGTGATCGGGACCGCGGTGAGCAGTTCTTC.

The chain joins TRBV7-3 to TRBJ2-2; 10 bases fit TRBD1. This CDR3 has 17 amino acids. Germline CDR1 reads SGHTA; CDR2 reads FQGTGA. V lost 5 bases and J lost 6; bases outside the gene matches: 12. The CDR3 DNA follows: TGTGCCAGCAGCCCCCTCGGAGGACAGGGGGGCGCCGGGGAGCTGTTTTTT. It codes for CASSPLGGQGGAGELFF.

This chain connects TRBV20-1 to TRBJ1-1; 7 positions agree with TRBD1. The V gene's germline CDR1 is DFQATT and CDR2 SNEGSKA (reference sequence). Germline trimming cut 6 bases from V and 5 bases from J; bases unmatched to any gene: 9. This CDR3 spans 13 amino acids. The CDR3 sequence is CSAPGQRVTEAFF. CDR3 nucleotides: TGCAGTGCACCGGGACAGAGGGTGACTGAAGCTTTCTTT.

This clonotype was counted only a few times. The chain joins TRBV10-3 to TRBJ2-1; 7 bases match TRBD2. The germline CDR1 and CDR2 sequences are ENHRY and SYGVKD. The trim removed 3 bases at V and 7 bases at J, leaving 12 bases unmatched. This CDR3 is 16 amino acids long. The CDR3 nucleotides are TGTGCCATCAGTGACGAGGCGGGAGCCCCCGGTAATGAGCAGTTCTTC. Translated, it gives CAISDEAGAPGNEQFF.

This clonotype was seen only a few times. The rearrangement links TRBV7-2 to TRBJ2-5, with a weak D call TRBD1 (5 bases). Trimming left V 4 bases short and J 7 bases short, with 10 bases between. The CDR3 is made up of 12 amino acids. Germline V gene lookup returns CDR1 SGHTA and CDR2 FQGNSA. The CDR3 region is CASSSDKGTQYF. The CDR3 DNA reads TGTGCCAGCAGCTCGGACAAGGGGACCCAGTACTTC.